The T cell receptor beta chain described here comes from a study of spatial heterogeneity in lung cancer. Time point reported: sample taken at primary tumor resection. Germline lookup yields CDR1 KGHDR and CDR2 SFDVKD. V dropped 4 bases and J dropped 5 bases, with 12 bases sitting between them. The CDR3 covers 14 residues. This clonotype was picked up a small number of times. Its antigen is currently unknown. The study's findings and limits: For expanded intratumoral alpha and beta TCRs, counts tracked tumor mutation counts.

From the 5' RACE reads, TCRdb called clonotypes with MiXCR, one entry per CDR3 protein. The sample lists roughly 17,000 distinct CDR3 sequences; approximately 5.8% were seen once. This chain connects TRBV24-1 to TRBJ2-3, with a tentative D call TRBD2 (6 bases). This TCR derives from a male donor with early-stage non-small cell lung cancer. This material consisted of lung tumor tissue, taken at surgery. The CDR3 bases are TGTGCCACCAGTGAAGGGGACTTCGGAGATACGCAGTATTTT. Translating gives CATSEGDFGDTQYF.